The T cell receptor (beta chain) described here comes from a study of PD-1 blockade in classical Hodgkin lymphoma. Study in general: Patients were infused with nivolumab 3 mg/kg every 2 weeks. Study-level findings and limits: Significant TCR diversity gains by C4D1 occurred in CD4+ but not CD8+ cells. Undefined causes, possibly disease activity or prior therapy, underlie the repertoire differences. Initiation of nivolumab under 1 year after ASCT led to exclusion of patients.

Note on this clone: As yet, its antigen is unknown.

Time point described: cycle 4 day 1 (C4D1), after 6 weeks of nivolumab. Relapses following autologous stem cell transplantation were seen in all patients, with brentuximab vedotin exposure varying. TCRdb's table, derived via immunoSEQ multiplex PCR, lists solely in-frame clones and lacks some. The sample lists about 27,000 clones; around three quarters were seen once. Specimen: peripheral blood mononuclear cells (PBMCs), collected before the fourth cycle of nivolumab. The clonotype comes from a human donor with classical Hodgkin lymphoma.

CDR3: CASSLLEGNQPQHF. In DNA form, the CDR3 reads TGTGCCAGCAGCCTCCTTGAGGGCAATCAGCCCCAGCATTTT. This chain connects TRBV28 to TRBJ1-5; D call uncertain. V lost 6 bases, J lost 2 bases, and 11 bases lay in between. The CDR3 spans 14 residues. In germline, CDR1 is MDHEN, CDR2 SYDVKM.